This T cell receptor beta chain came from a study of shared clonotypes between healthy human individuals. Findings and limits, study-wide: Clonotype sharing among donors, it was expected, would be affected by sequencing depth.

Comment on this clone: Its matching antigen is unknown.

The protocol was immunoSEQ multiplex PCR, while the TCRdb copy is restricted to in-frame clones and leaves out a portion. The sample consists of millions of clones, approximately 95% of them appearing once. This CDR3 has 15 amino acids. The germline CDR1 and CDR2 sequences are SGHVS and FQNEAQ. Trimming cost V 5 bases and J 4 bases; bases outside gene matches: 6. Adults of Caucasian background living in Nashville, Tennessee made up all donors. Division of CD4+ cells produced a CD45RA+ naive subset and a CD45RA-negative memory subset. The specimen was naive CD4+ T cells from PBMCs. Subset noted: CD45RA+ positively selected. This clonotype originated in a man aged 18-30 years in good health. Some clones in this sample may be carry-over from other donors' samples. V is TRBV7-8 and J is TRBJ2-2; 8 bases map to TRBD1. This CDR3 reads CASSPRGQVTGELFF. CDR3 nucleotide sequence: TGTGCCAGCAGCCCCAGGGGGCAGGTCACCGGGGAGCTGTTTTTT.